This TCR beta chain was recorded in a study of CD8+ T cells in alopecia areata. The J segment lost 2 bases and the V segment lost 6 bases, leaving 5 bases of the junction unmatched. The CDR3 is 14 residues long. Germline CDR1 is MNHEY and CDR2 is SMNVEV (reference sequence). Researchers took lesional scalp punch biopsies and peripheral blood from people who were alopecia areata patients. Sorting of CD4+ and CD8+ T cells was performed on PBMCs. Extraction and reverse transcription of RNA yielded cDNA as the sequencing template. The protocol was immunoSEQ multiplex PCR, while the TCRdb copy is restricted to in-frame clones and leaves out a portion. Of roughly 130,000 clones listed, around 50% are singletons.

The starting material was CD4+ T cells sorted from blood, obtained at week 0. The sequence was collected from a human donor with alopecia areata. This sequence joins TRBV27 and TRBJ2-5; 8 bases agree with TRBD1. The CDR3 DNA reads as TGTGCCAGCAGGAATACAGGGGGGCAAGAGACCCAGTACTTC. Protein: CASRNTGGQETQYF.